Presented here are 25 T cell receptor beta chains from one specimen sequenced in a study of blood T cell repertoires in COVID-19. Sequencing was performed with immunoSEQ multiplex PCR; in TCRdb, only in-frame clones are kept and a portion is missing. Among hundreds of thousands of clones listed, about 83% were seen once. Sequencing input: peripheral blood. Source of these receptors: a woman in her 50s with acute or convalescent COVID-19.

The chain joins TRBV28 to TRBJ1-5; D is ambiguous. This CDR3 has 14 residues. Trimming took 4 bases from V and 6 from J, leaving 13 bases between them. CDR1 is MDHEN and CDR2 is SYDVKM in the germline V gene. The CDR3 protein is CASSSFKEGQPQHF. As DNA, the CDR3 is TGTGCCAGCAGTTCCTTTAAGGAGGGTCAGCCCCAGCATTTT.

The chain uses TRBV28 and TRBJ1-5, with a weak D call TRBD1 (5 bases). V was shortened by 6 bases and J by 4 bases, with 22 bases between the two germline ends. Germline V lookup: CDR1 MDHEN, CDR2 SYDVKM. The CDR3 runs to 17 residues. The CDR3 DNA reads TGTGCCAGCAGCCCCAATTGGGGGGGACGTGGTAATCAGCCCCAGCATTTT. Encoded protein: CASSPNWGGRGNQPQHF. The full variable domain, completed using reference TRBV28 and TRBJ1-5, is DVKVTQSSRYLVKRTGEKVFLECVQDMDHENMFWYRQDPGLGLRLIYFSYDVKMKEKGDIPEGYSVSREKKERFSLILESASTNQTSMYLCASSPNWGGRGNQPQHFGDGTRLSIL.

The chain uses TRBV5-6 and TRBJ2-7; D not certain. Germline-derived CDR1 and CDR2 are SGHDT and YYEEEE. The CDR3 is made up of 15 amino acids. Trimming pared 4 bases from V and 0 bases from J, leaving 14 bases between. The CDR3 here is CASSPQSDPSYEQYF. The CDR3 DNA reads as TGTGCCAGCAGCCCCCAGAGCGATCCCTCCTACGAGCAGTACTTC.

The chain has TRBV5-4 and TRBJ1-3, with D possibly being TRBD1 (5 bases). The CDR3 sequence is 15 residues long. Germline V gene lookup returns CDR1 SGHNT and CDR2 YYREEE (reference sequence). V shed 3 bases and J shed 0 bases, with 10 bases lying between them. CDR3 coding DNA: TGTGCCAGCAGCTCCATGGACACCTCTGGAAACACCATATATTTT. This translates into CASSSMDTSGNTIYF.

The CDR3 coding sequence is TGTGCCAGCAGCCAAGATCCGGGGATGGGCACCGGGGAGCTGTTTTTT. This gives the protein CASSQDPGMGTGELFF. The chain links TRBV3-1 (or the pseudogene TRBV3-2) to TRBJ2-2; weak D call: TRBD2 (5 bases). This CDR3 is 16 amino acids long. CDR1 is LGHDT, CDR2 YNNKEL, per germline (reference sequence). Between the trimmed V and J ends, which lost 0 bases and 4 bases, there was a span of 12 bases.

The rearrangement uses TRBV4-2 and TRBJ2-5; D unclear. Deletions cut 2 bases from V and 4 bases from J, with 11 bases between. In germline, CDR1 is LGHNA, CDR2 YNFKEQ. This CDR3 region has 14 residues. DNA of the CDR3: TGTGCCAGCAGCCAAACAAGAACCCTAGAGACCCAGTACTTC. Translation: CASSQTRTLETQYF.

This clone appeared once. The V and J genes are TRBV6-6 and TRBJ2-5; 8 bases align to TRBD2. The germline V gene encodes CDR1 MNHNY and CDR2 SVGAGI (reference sequence). V shed 5 bases and J 5 bases; nucleotides not matched to a gene: 7. There are 14 residues in the CDR3. This CDR3 reads CASSLREGGETQYF. The CDR3 bases are TGTGCCAGCAGTCTCCGGGAGGGCGGGGAGACCCAGTACTTC.

The rearrangement links TRBV19 to TRBJ2-7, with 10 bases lining up with TRBD1. Germline V lookup: CDR1 LNHDA, CDR2 SQIVND (reference sequence). Trimming removed 4 bases from V and 1 base from J; junction bases left unmatched: 4. The CDR3 loop spans 15 amino acids. The CDR3 sequence is CASSTQGQGSYEQYF. CDR3 nucleotide sequence: TGTGCCAGTAGTACTCAGGGACAGGGGTCCTACGAGCAGTACTTC. Based on the CDR3 plus reference TRBV19 and TRBJ2-7, the full variable domain is DGGITQSPKYLFRKEGQNVTLSCEQNLNHDAMYWYRQDPGQGLRLIYYSQIVNDFQKGDIAEGYSVSREKKESFPLTVTSAQKNPTAFYLCASSTQGQGSYEQYFGPGTRLTVT.

The CDR3: CASSLDSEQFF. The DNA for the CDR3 is TGTGCCAGCAGCTTAGATAGCGAGCAGTTCTTC. The genes are TRBV11-3 and TRBJ2-1, with D hard to call. Trimming removed 0 bases from V and 10 bases from J, with 4 bases in between. The CDR3 is made up of 11 amino acids. Germline-derived CDR1 and CDR2 are SGHNT and YENEEA.

The chain employs TRBV3-1 (or the pseudogene TRBV3-2) and TRBJ2-7, with 11 bases matching TRBD2. V was pared by 5 bases and J by 2 bases, with 5 bases of the junction left unmatched. The CDR3 contains 15 residues. The germline V gene has CDR1 LGHDT and CDR2 YNNKEL (reference sequence). This chain's CDR3 is CASSYSLAGAYEQYF. The CDR3 DNA is TGTGCCAGCAGCTACTCACTAGCGGGAGCCTACGAGCAGTACTTC.

The chain couples TRBV11-3 to TRBJ1-2, with 7 bases that match TRBD1. Germline loops: CDR1 SGHNT, CDR2 YENEEA. This CDR3 spans 15 amino acids. The ends lost 5 bases at V and 9 bases at J; junction bases unmatched: 15. CDR3 sequence (DNA): TGTGCCAGCAGCAGAAGACAGGACAGGTTTTACAGCTACACCTTC. It yields the protein CASSRRQDRFYSYTF.

This clone was seen just once. The chain links TRBV6-5 to TRBJ2-3; no clear D. Trimming took off 8 bases at V and 2 bases at J, with 14 bases between the two ends. From germline, CDR1 is MNHEY and CDR2 SVGAGI. This CDR3 is 14 amino acids long. CDR3 bases: TGTGCCAGCTCCAACCCAGGTTACACAGATACGCAGTATTTT. It specifies CASSNPGYTDTQYF.

V is TRBV3-1 (or the pseudogene TRBV3-2) and J is TRBJ1-1; D not certain. The V and J ends lost 4 bases and 1 base respectively, with 10 bases between them. The CDR3 extends over 14 amino acids. Germline lookup yields CDR1 LGHDT and CDR2 YNNKEL (reference sequence). This CDR3 reads CASSPRGPNTEAFF. The CDR3 DNA reads as TGTGCCAGCAGCCCCCGAGGGCCGAACACTGAAGCTTTCTTT.

The V call is TRBV6-1, the J call TRBJ1-5, with 9 nucleotides matching TRBD1. The CDR3 is made up of 15 amino acids. The trim removed 1 base at V and 9 bases at J, leaving 7 bases unmatched. Looked up from germline, CDR1 is MNHNS and CDR2 is SASEGT. Here the CDR3 DNA reads TGTGCCAGCAGTGAAGTGGGACAGGGTAGTGGGCCCCAGCATTTT. This encodes CASSEVGQGSGPQHF.

The chain is built from TRBV6-2 or TRBV6-3 and TRBJ2-5, with TRBD1 matching 7 bases. Germline assignment: CDR1 MNHEY and CDR2 SVGEGT. Unmatched junction bases numbered 13, after V lost 4 bases and J lost 5 bases. The CDR3 spans 16 residues. In DNA, the CDR3 is TGTGCCAGCAGTTTCCACAGGGGAATTGGCTCTGAGACCCAGTACTTC. It translates to CASSFHRGIGSETQYF.

The V call is TRBV9, the J call TRBJ2-2; 7 bases align to TRBD2. The CDR3 runs to 14 residues. With V trimmed by 3 bases and J by 6 bases, 5 bases remained unmatched. Germline CDR1 reads SGDLS; CDR2 reads YYNGEE. Here the CDR3 DNA reads TGTGCCAGCAGCGGAAGACTAGCACCCGGGGAGCTGTTTTTT. This sequence encodes CASSGRLAPGELFF.

The chain is built from TRBV11-2 and TRBJ2-3; TRBD2 agrees at 8 bases. V dropped 2 bases and J dropped 4; count of bases not matched to a gene: 5. CDR1 SGHAT and CDR2 FQNNGV come from the germline V gene. This CDR3 is built from 15 residues. CDR3 sequence reads: CASSLMTSVPDTQYF. The CDR3 coding sequence is TGTGCCAGCAGCTTAATGACTAGCGTCCCAGATACGCAGTATTTT.

The J gene is TRBJ2-3, the V gene TRBV5-1, with TRBD1 matching over 7 bases. Trimming took 3 bases from V and 2 from J; bases not matched to a gene: 6. The germline CDR1 and CDR2 sequences are SGHRS and YFSETQ. The CDR3 is made up of 15 amino acids. CDR3 protein: CASSSGTDNTDTQYF. The CDR3 nucleotides are TGCGCCAGCAGCTCCGGGACAGATAACACAGATACGCAGTATTTT.

The rearrangement uses TRBV10-3 and TRBJ2-3; the match to TRBD1 covers 8 bases. The trim removed 4 bases at V and 3 bases at J, leaving 6 bases unmatched. The CDR3 extends over 15 amino acids. The germline V gene has CDR1 ENHRY and CDR2 SYGVKD. CDR3: CAISAGGATTDTQYF. The CDR3 DNA sequence: TGTGCCATCAGTGCAGGGGGCGCGACAACAGATACGCAGTATTTT.

This clone appeared a few times. The chain has TRBV5-4 and TRBJ2-3; 7 bases fit TRBD2. V shed 2 bases, J shed 4 bases, and the junction held 7 bases outside the gene matches. CDR1 SGHNT and CDR2 YYREEE come from the germline V gene (reference sequence). The CDR3 runs 15 residues. This chain's CDR3 is CASSFTRGEADTQYF. Written as DNA, the CDR3 is TGTGCCAGCAGCTTTACTCGGGGGGAAGCAGATACGCAGTATTTT. The full variable domain, completed using reference TRBV5-4 and TRBJ2-3, is ETGVTQSPTHLIKTRGQQVTLRCSSQSGHNTVSWYQQALGQGPQFIFQYYREEENGRGNFPPRFSGLQFPNYSSELNVNALELDDSALYLCASSFTRGEADTQYFGPGTRLTVL.

The V call is TRBV19, the J call TRBJ1-1; TRBD1 matches at 7 bases. CDR1 is LNHDA, CDR2 SQIVND, per germline (reference sequence). This CDR3 has 15 amino acids. Unmatched junction bases numbered 8, after V lost 4 bases and J lost 3 bases. The CDR3 loop reads CASSTARTGYTEAFF. CDR3 sequence (DNA): TGTGCCAGTAGTACCGCCCGGACAGGCTACACTGAAGCTTTCTTT.

This clone was observed a few times. The chain is built from TRBV10-3 and TRBJ1-4; tentatively, D is TRBD1 (6 bases). With 5 bases removed from V and 8 bases from J, the gap between germline ends came to 18 bases. CDR3 length equals 15 residues. Germline V CDR1 and CDR2: ENHRY, SYGVKD. The CDR3 coding sequence is TGTGCCATCAGTAAAACACAGGGTTCGGGCGAAAAACTGTTTTTT. Translating gives CAISKTQGSGEKLFF.

This chain connects TRBV27 to TRBJ1-6; no firm D call. Germline CDR1 is MNHEY and CDR2 is SMNVEV (reference sequence). The CDR3 is 17 residues long. With 2 bases removed from V and 3 bases from J, the gap between germline ends came to 14 bases. CDR3 residues: CASSLTPGDGYNSPLHF. CDR3 nucleotides: TGTGCCAGCAGTTTAACCCCCGGGGATGGCTATAATTCACCCCTCCACTTT.

This chain uses TRBV5-1 with TRBJ1-2, with D possibly being TRBD1 (5 bases). The CDR3 spans 14 residues. The germline V gene has CDR1 SGHRS and CDR2 YFSETQ. Trimming stripped 6 bases from V and 5 bases from J, with 17 bases between. CDR3 nucleotide sequence: TGCGCCAGCACCCAGTGGGGCGAAAGATATGGCTACACCTTC. It specifies CASTQWGERYGYTF.

The J gene is TRBJ1-2, the V gene TRBV25-1; 8 bases match TRBD1. J lost 7 bases, V lost 2 bases, and 9 bases had no gene match. Germline loops: CDR1 MGHDK, CDR2 SYGVNS. The CDR3 sequence is 15 residues long. Here the CDR3 DNA reads TGTGCCAGCAGTGAAGTTGACAGGGGCTTCCGTGGCTACACCTTC. Translating it yields CASSEVDRGFRGYTF.